These T cell receptor beta chains were read from a single sample in a study of blood T cell repertoires in COVID-19. Clones were sequenced by immunoSEQ multiplex PCR, and TCRdb holds only the in-frame ones, with some missing. The sample has 300,000 to 400,000 clones; around nine tenths are singletons. Sequenced sample: peripheral blood. These receptors were taken from a woman aged 70-85 years with COVID-19, enrolled during active disease. CDR3s include the opening cysteine and the closing phenylalanine or tryptophan. The D gene is left open where the match is weak. The size field is filled for only some rows; it gives once, few, many or a size class.

TRBD1	.	TRBV7-2	TRBJ2-1	TGTGCCAGCAGCTTACAAATCAGCGACAGGGCGGATGAGCAGTTCTTC	CASSLQISDRADEQFF
.	.	TRBV5-1	TRBJ1-2	TGCGCCAGCAGCTTCGGGTTAGGCTACACCTTC	CASSFGLGYTF
TRBD1	once	TRBV6-5	TRBJ1-2	TGTGCCAGCAGACCTACAGGGGGCAACTATGGCTACACCTTC	CASRPTGGNYGYTF
.	.	TRBV5-1	TRBJ1-5	TGCGCCAGCAGCTTGGGCGGGGTTCAGCCCCAGCATTTT	CASSLGGVQPQHF
.	once	TRBV5-4	TRBJ2-5	TGTGCCAGCAGCTCAGGAGAGACCCAGTACTTC	CASSSGETQYF
.	.	TRBV18	TRBJ2-7	TGTGCCAGCTCACCAAAGTGGCCCTACGAGCAGTACTTC	CASSPKWPYEQYF
TRBD1	.	TRBV6-5	TRBJ1-2	TGTGCCAGCACCCGACAGGGGAGCGGCTACACCTTC	CASTRQGSGYTF
TRBD2	.	TRBV7-8	TRBJ2-5	TGTGCCAGCAGCTTAGCTCTAGTGGTTAGCGGGGGTAGAGAGACCCAGTACTTC	CASSLALVVSGGRETQYF
TRBD1	.	TRBV9	TRBJ1-2	TGTGCCAGCAGCGGACAGGGATACTATGGCTACACCTTC	CASSGQGYYGYTF
TRBD1	.	TRBV9	TRBJ1-2	TGTGCCAGCAGCGTATCCCCAGGGGGCGAAGGGGGCTACACCTTC	CASSVSPGGEGGYTF
TRBD1	few	TRBV6-5	TRBJ2-7	TGTGCCAGCAGGCCCACAGGGGGCAGGTCCTACGAGCAGTACTTC	CASRPTGGRSYEQYF
.	.	TRBV4-2	TRBJ1-4	TGTGCCAGCAGCCGACAGGATCTTAATGAAAAACTGTTTTTT	CASSRQDLNEKLFF
.	.	TRBV19	TRBJ2-6	TGTGCCAGTAGTATCCCAGGGCCTGGGGCCAACGTCCTGACTTTC	CASSIPGPGANVLTF
.	.	TRBV4-3	TRBJ1-1	TGCGCCAGCAGCCAAGTTGGGGGAGGAGGAACCCCTGAAGCTTTCTTT	CASSQVGGGGTPEAFF
.	.	TRBV21-1	TRBJ1-6	TGTGCCAGCAACGGGGAGGAGGAGTGGGGGAATTCACCCCTCCACTTT	CASNGEEEWGNSPLHF
TRBD1	.	TRBV6-6	TRBJ1-2	TGTGCCAGCAGTCGCGGGACAGGGGAAAGATCCACCTTC	CASSRGTGERSTF
.	.	TRBV6-5	TRBJ1-2	TGTGCCAGCAGTTACGGGGCCTACACCTTC	CASSYGAYTF
.	.	TRBV28	TRBJ2-7	TGTGCCAGCAGTTTATTACCAGGGGCCTACGAGCAGTACTTC	CASSLLPGAYEQYF
TRBD2	.	TRBV7-2	TRBJ2-5	TGTGCCAGCAGGGTACTAGCGGGGCTGGAGACCCAGTACTTC	CASRVLAGLETQYF
TRBD1	.	TRBV9	TRBJ1-3	TGTGCCAGCAGCGTAGATAGGACAGGGATTGGAAACACCATATATTTT	CASSVDRTGIGNTIYF
.	.	TRBV5-4	TRBJ1-6	TGTGCCAGCAGCTTAAGCTCACCCCTCCACTTT	CASSLSSPLHF
.	once	TRBV19	TRBJ1-2	TGTGCCAGTAGTATCACCCTCGCAGGGATCTATGGCTACACCTTC	CASSITLAGIYGYTF
.	.	TRBV30	TRBJ1-1	TGTGCCTGGAGTGTGAGGGATAACACTGAAGCTTTCTTT	CAWSVRDNTEAFF
.	.	TRBV3-1/TRBV3-2	TRBJ1-2	TGTGCCAGCAGCCAAGCACAGGGTGCCCCGAACTATGGCTACACCTTC	CASSQAQGAPNYGYTF
.	.	TRBV27	TRBJ1-1	TGTGCCAGCAGTTACGACGGGGGGAACACTGAAGCTTTCTTT	CASSYDGGNTEAFF
TRBD1	.	TRBV27	TRBJ2-1	TGTGCCAGCAGTAAAAGACAGGGGGCTAACGACTACAATGAGCAGTTCTTC	CASSKRQGANDYNEQFF
TRBD1	.	TRBV2	TRBJ2-2	TGTGCCAGCAGTGAGAACAGGGGGAGCACCGGGGAGCTGTTTTTT	CASSENRGSTGELFF
.	.	TRBV28	TRBJ2-7	TGTGCCAGCAGTTCAGGACAGGCCGGGGGCTACGAGCAGTACTTC	CASSSGQAGGYEQYF